This note documents a single TCR beta chain sequence. TCRdb used MiXCR to reprocess the 5' RACE reads, holding one entry per CDR3 protein. Of some 570,000 distinct CDR3 sequences listed, under 25% are singletons. The data derive from a study of identical twins. In germline, CDR1 is SGHTA, CDR2 FQGNSA. There are 14 residues in the CDR3. V was clipped by 7 bases and J by 0 bases, with 11 bases between them. This sample was shared with a second study, whose subject was yellow fever vaccine responses in identical twins.

The clonotype was recovered from a young woman in good health. This chain links TRBV7-2 with TRBJ2-3; D gene ambiguous. What was sequenced was CD4+ T cells sorted from blood. This CDR3 reads CASTWSGSTDTQYF. The CDR3 DNA reads TGTGCCAGCACATGGTCGGGTAGCACAGATACGCAGTATTTT.